Each of the 17 T cell receptor beta chains below was sequenced from the same sample in a study of blood T cell repertoires in COVID-19 (dated by TCRdb to the early 2020s). Libraries were prepared through the immunoSEQ multiplex PCR assay. TCRdb limited this immuneACCESS table to in-frame rearrangements with V and J called. A share of clones is missing; checked studies link under half to unresolved V genes, and the rest is unexplained. The sample has about 36,000 clones on record, more than 70% of them singletons. Under 2.5% of the sample rests with the top ten. The sample comprised peripheral blood. The receptor source for this set is a human donor in a cohort sampled during active COVID-19.

The rearrangement uses TRBV6-1 and TRBJ1-2, with TRBD1 identical over 10 bases. With 4 bases clipped from V and 4 bases from J, the junction kept 9 bases outside the gene matches. CDR1 MNHNS and CDR2 SASEGT come from the germline V gene. The CDR3 totals 16 residues. DNA of the CDR3: TGTGCCAGCAGTGGGCGACAGGGGGCCAAGATCTATGGCTACACCTTC. Its protein is CASSGRQGAKIYGYTF.

The chain joins TRBV19 to TRBJ1-5; TRBD1 is a possible D gene (5 bases). Between the trimmed V and J ends, which lost 7 bases and 2 bases, there was a span of 18 bases. CDR1 is LNHDA and CDR2 is SQIVND in the germline V gene (reference sequence). This CDR3 comprises 16 residues. The CDR3: CASTQGVQGGNQPQHF. CDR3 in DNA: TGTGCCAGTACCCAAGGGGTCCAGGGTGGCAATCAGCCCCAGCATTTT.

The V call is TRBV19, the J call TRBJ1-2; D not resolved. The germline V gene encodes CDR1 LNHDA and CDR2 SQIVND (reference sequence). This CDR3 comprises 15 residues. Trimming pared 0 bases from V and 5 bases from J, leaving 13 bases between. The CDR3 nucleotides read TGTGCCAGTAGTATAGACCCAGGACTCCGTTATGGCTACACCTTC. Encoded protein: CASSIDPGLRYGYTF.

The chain uses TRBV27 and TRBJ1-4, with a tentative D call TRBD1 (6 bases). CDR1 is MNHEY, CDR2 SMNVEV, per germline (reference sequence). V gave up 4 bases and J gave up 0 bases, with 9 bases separating them. CDR3 length: 15 residues. The DNA for the CDR3 is TGTGCCAGCAGTTACAGGGATGCAACTAATGAAAAACTGTTTTTT. Its translation: CASSYRDATNEKLFF.

In its sample, this clone ranks as large. The chain uses TRBV27 and TRBJ2-3, with 7 nucleotides matching TRBD1. CDR1 and CDR2 from the germline V gene are MNHEY and SMNVEV (reference sequence). This CDR3 is built from 14 residues. The trim removed 5 bases at V and 4 bases at J, leaving 6 bases unmatched. The DNA for the CDR3 is TGTGCCAGCAGTCCGATGACAGGGTCAGATACGCAGTATTTT. Translated: CASSPMTGSDTQYF.

This clone was recorded once. The J gene is TRBJ2-5, the V gene TRBV28, with 12 positions matching TRBD2. CDR1 MDHEN and CDR2 SYDVKM come from the germline V gene. This CDR3 comprises 15 residues. V lost 2 bases, J lost 4 bases, and 2 bases stayed unmatched. The CDR3 DNA follows: TGTGCCAGCAGTTTACGACTAGCGGGGGTAGAGACCCAGTACTTC. It specifies CASSLRLAGVETQYF. The variable domain in full, with the rest retrieved from reference TRBV28 and TRBJ2-5, is DVKVTQSSRYLVKRTGEKVFLECVQDMDHENMFWYRQDPGLGLRLIYFSYDVKMKEKGDIPEGYSVSREKKERFSLILESASTNQTSMYLCASSLRLAGVETQYFGPGTRLLVL.

The chain links TRBV27 to TRBJ2-7; TRBD1 aligns across 8 bases. CDR3 length: 15 residues. With 6 bases clipped from V and 4 bases from J, the junction kept 11 bases outside the gene matches. Per germline, CDR1 MNHEY and CDR2 SMNVEV (reference sequence). CDR3 nucleotide sequence: TGTGCCAGCAGCACCATACGGGACAGGAATTACGAGCAGTACTTC. Its translation: CASSTIRDRNYEQYF.

The rearrangement uses TRBV19 and TRBJ1-1; 7 nucleotides line up with TRBD1. The V gene end was trimmed by 4 bases and the J gene end by 1 base; junction bases not matched to a gene: 3. This CDR3 has 14 amino acids. The germline gives CDR1 LNHDA, CDR2 SQIVND (reference sequence). CDR3 amino acids: CASSTGTENTEAFF. The CDR3, as DNA: TGTGCCAGTAGTACGGGGACAGAGAACACTGAAGCTTTCTTT.

The genes are TRBV14 and TRBJ2-7; 9 positions agree with TRBD1. Trimming at V came to 4 bases and at J to 3 bases, leaving 4 bases not matched to a gene. Germline V gene data show CDR1 as SGHDN and CDR2 as FVKESK. There are 14 residues in the CDR3. This chain's CDR3 is CASSRMTGGYEQYF. CDR3 sequence (DNA): TGTGCCAGCAGCCGTATGACAGGGGGCTACGAGCAGTACTTC. Together with reference TRBV14 and TRBJ2-7, the CDR3 gives the full variable domain: EAGVTQFPSHSVIEKGQTVTLRCDPISGHDNLYWYRRVMGKEIKFLLHFVKESKQDESGMPNNRFLAERTGGTYSTLKVQPAELEDSGVYFCASSRMTGGYEQYFGPGTRLTVT.

The chain is built from TRBV5-1 and TRBJ2-1, with D possibly being TRBD1 (6 bases). V was shortened by 4 bases and J by 0 bases, with 23 bases between the two germline ends. CDR1 and CDR2 from the germline V gene are SGHRS and YFSETQ. The CDR3 has 19 residues. DNA for the CDR3: TGCGCCAGCAGCAGCCTTCTATCGGACAGATTTTTCTCCTACAATGAGCAGTTCTTC. This encodes CASSSLLSDRFFSYNEQFF.

The chain links TRBV27 to TRBJ2-2, with a tentative D call TRBD1 (6 bases). Germline V lookup: CDR1 MNHEY, CDR2 SMNVEV (reference sequence). The CDR3 length is 16 residues. The V gene lost 5 bases and the J gene lost 3 bases, with 16 bases spanning the gap. DNA of the CDR3: TGTGCCAGCAGTCTACGACCGGGACACCACACCGGGGAGCTGTTTTTT. It codes for CASSLRPGHHTGELFF.

Only one count was recorded for this clone. This chain joins TRBV7-9 and TRBJ2-1; TRBD2 is a possible D gene (6 bases). V lost 1 base to trimming and J lost 1 base, with 11 bases between them. Germline V gene lookup returns CDR1 SEHNR and CDR2 FQNEAQ (reference sequence). The CDR3 has 16 residues. The CDR3 here is CASSLDNSGSYNEQFF. Written as DNA, the CDR3 is TGTGCCAGCAGCTTAGATAACAGCGGGTCCTACAATGAGCAGTTCTTC.

This chain connects TRBV18 to TRBJ1-2, with D possibly matching TRBD1 (5 bases). Germline CDR1 and CDR2: KGHSH and LQKENI. This CDR3 has 14 amino acids. Trimming removed 0 bases from V and 5 bases from J, with 10 bases in between. Written as DNA, the CDR3 is TGTGCCAGCTCACCACCGGGGCTGCCGTATGGCTACACCTTC. Amino acids: CASSPPGLPYGYTF. Based on the CDR3 plus reference TRBV18 and TRBJ1-2, the full variable domain is NAGVMQNPRHLVRRRGQEARLRCSPMKGHSHVYWYRQLPEEGLKFMVYLQKENIIDESGMPKERFSAEFPKEGPSILRIQQVVRGDSAAYFCASSPPGLPYGYTFGSGTRLTVV.

About this clone itself: Its ends do not fully match the called genes, so a read error is possible. The chain is built from TRBV19 and TRBJ2-3, with TRBD1 matching 9 bases. The length of the CDR3 is 13 residues. Looked up from germline, CDR1 is LNHDA and CDR2 is SQIVND (reference sequence). DNA for the CDR3: TGTGCCAGTAGTCCCCTCAGCGGGACAGGGATAAATTTT. Residues: CASSPLSGTGINF.

The genes are TRBV4-1 and TRBJ1-2; the match to TRBD1 covers 10 bases. Germline CDR1 and CDR2: MGHRA and YSYEKL. CDR3 size: 16 residues. Losses at the gene ends were 1 base for V and 4 bases for J; bases not matched to a gene: 6. As DNA, the CDR3 is TGCGCCAGCAGCCAAGCAAGGACAGGGGGTGGCTATGGCTACACCTTC. Its translation: CASSQARTGGGYGYTF.

J is TRBJ2-7 and V is TRBV7-2, with D perhaps matching TRBD2 (6 bases). Germline V gene sequence: CDR1 SGHTA, CDR2 FQGNSA. This CDR3 has 13 residues. V was clipped by 5 bases and J by 3 bases, with 11 bases between them. The CDR3: CASSRARGYEQYF. The DNA of the CDR3 is TGTGCCAGCAGCCGGGCGCGGGGCTACGAGCAGTACTTC.

The V gene is TRBV18, the J gene TRBJ2-7; TRBD1 agrees at 9 bases. The V gene's germline CDR1 is KGHSH and CDR2 LQKENI. This CDR3 region has 14 residues. V was clipped by 3 bases and J by 3 bases; unmatched bases: 3. CDR3: CASSPRDRDYEQYF. The CDR3, as DNA: TGTGCCAGCTCACCCCGGGACAGGGACTACGAGCAGTACTTC.